This T cell receptor beta chain stems from a study of Ad26.COV2.S vaccination and SARS-CoV-2 variants. The protocol was immunoSEQ multiplex PCR, while the TCRdb copy is restricted to in-frame clones and leaves out a portion. The table has around 270,000 clones, 87% seen once. This CDR3 comprises 14 residues. Germline V gene sequence: CDR1 SNHLY, CDR2 FYNNEI. Germline trimming cut 9 bases from V and 7 bases from J; bases unmatched to any gene: 7. Treatment defined: 15 to 20 received Ad26.COV2.S at low or high dose, single or two shots; a few received placebo; per-sample allocation not given. After the first vaccine or placebo injection, samples were drawn on day 63.

The source material was peripheral blood, sampled in a trial of Ad26.COV2.S vaccine versus placebo. The sequence came from a person between 18 and 65 years old who received the Ad26.COV2.S COVID-19 vaccine or a placebo. V is TRBV2 and J is TRBJ1-6, with TRBD1 matching over 9 bases. In nucleotides, the CDR3 is TGTGCCAGGAGGACAGGGGAACACAATTCACCCCTCCACTTT. Translating it yields CARRTGEHNSPLHF.